This passage covers 20 T cell receptor beta chains from one sample sequenced in a study of T cell changes during pregnancy in multiple sclerosis. Data came from immunoSEQ multiplex PCR; TCRdb stores just in-frame clones and leaves some out. The data contain more than 50,000 clones, 91% of them singletons. The source material was CD4+ T cells from peripheral blood mononuclear cells, sampled after pregnancy. The receptors stem from a female donor in good health, enrolled as a control in a pregnancy study.

V and J are TRBV27 and TRBJ2-7; a possible D gene is TRBD1 (6 bases). This CDR3 is 16 amino acids long. V lost 3 bases to trimming and J lost 5 bases, with 20 bases between them. Germline assignment: CDR1 MNHEY and CDR2 SMNVEV (reference sequence). The CDR3 sequence: CASSFSDLRGSNEQYF. CDR3 DNA: TGTGCCAGCAGTTTTTCCGACCTCAGGGGAAGCAACGAGCAGTACTTC.

The chain has TRBV7-3 and TRBJ2-3; a possible D gene is TRBD2 (6 bases). The germline V and J ends were trimmed by 4 bases and 1 base, with 18 bases remaining between them. In germline, CDR1 is SGHTA, CDR2 FQGTGA. This CDR3 has 17 residues. The CDR3 sequence is CASSSIPGLSRTDTQYF. For the CDR3, the DNA is TGTGCCAGCAGCTCAATCCCGGGACTGTCTCGCACAGATACGCAGTATTTT.

J is TRBJ1-1 and V is TRBV7-2; D gene uncertain. The CDR3 covers 14 residues. The V and J ends lost 5 bases and 4 bases respectively, with 14 bases between them. CDR1 and CDR2 (germline): SGHTA, FQGNSA. DNA for the CDR3: TGTGCCAGCAGCCTACAAGACGCGGGCACTGAAGCTTTCTTT. Its translation is CASSLQDAGTEAFF.

This clone showed up just once. The chain carries TRBV18 and TRBJ1-2, with D perhaps matching TRBD1 (6 bases). V lost 3 bases and J lost 6, with 17 bases in between. In germline, CDR1 is KGHSH, CDR2 LQKENI. The CDR3 runs 15 residues. The DNA of the CDR3 is TGTGCCAGCTCACCGGGGACAACAAGGGCCCATGGCTACACCTTC. Protein product: CASSPGTTRAHGYTF. The complete variable domain, with remaining parts taken from reference TRBV18 and TRBJ1-2, reads NAGVMQNPRHLVRRRGQEARLRCSPMKGHSHVYWYRQLPEEGLKFMVYLQKENIIDESGMPKERFSAEFPKEGPSILRIQQVVRGDSAAYFCASSPGTTRAHGYTFGSGTRLTVV.

The chain joins TRBV5-4 to TRBJ1-5, with 7 bases matching TRBD1. This CDR3 has 15 residues. The V gene end was trimmed by 3 bases and the J gene end by 4 bases; junction bases not matched to a gene: 7. Germline V lookup: CDR1 SGHNT, CDR2 YYREEE (reference sequence). DNA for the CDR3: TGTGCCAGCAGCTCCGACAGGGCTATTAATCAGCCCCAGCATTTT. This codes for CASSSDRAINQPQHF.

This clone was found once. V usage is TRBV6-1 and J usage is TRBJ1-1, with TRBD1 matching over 7 bases. The CDR3 has 13 amino acids. J gave up 3 bases and V 4 bases, and 2 bases lay outside the gene matches. Germline assignment: CDR1 MNHNS and CDR2 SASEGT. The chain's CDR3 is CASSVQGDTEAFF. The CDR3 bases are TGTGCCAGCAGTGTTCAGGGGGACACTGAAGCTTTCTTT.

The chain combines TRBV27 with TRBJ2-5; 9 nucleotides align to TRBD2. CDR1 MNHEY and CDR2 SMNVEV come from the germline V gene (reference sequence). CDR3 size: 14 residues. V was clipped by 5 bases and J by 4 bases; unmatched bases: 5. Written as DNA, the CDR3 is TGTGCCAGCAGTCCGCGGGGGGGCGGAGAGACCCAGTACTTC. Protein: CASSPRGGGETQYF.

This clone was observed once. CDR3 bases: TGTGCCAGCAGCGTAGTACAGGGGACAGATGAGCAGTTCTTC. It yields the protein CASSVVQGTDEQFF. This chain links TRBV9 with TRBJ2-1; 7 nucleotides align to TRBD1. Trimming removed 0 bases from V and 8 bases from J; junction bases left unmatched: 5. CDR1 and CDR2 from the germline V gene are SGDLS and YYNGEE. The CDR3 runs 14 residues.

CDR3 amino acids: CASSGSNTNSGANVLTF. The DNA for the CDR3 is TGCGCCAGCAGCGGGAGTAATACTAACTCTGGGGCCAACGTCCTGACTTTC. V usage is TRBV4-1 and J usage is TRBJ2-6; tentative D call: TRBD2 (5 bases). The length of the CDR3 is 17 residues. CDR1 and CDR2 from the germline V gene are MGHRA and YSYEKL. Trimming pared 5 bases from V and 0 bases from J, leaving 14 bases between.

CDR3 sequence (DNA): TGCAGCGTTGACGGCAGAGGGTACACCTTC. Its translation is CSVDGRGYTF. The gene calls are TRBV29-1 and TRBJ1-2; no definite D call. V shed 3 bases and J shed 11 bases, with 10 bases lying between them. The CDR3 spans 10 residues. Germline CDR1 is SQVTM and CDR2 is ANQGSEA.

The chain uses TRBV7-3 and TRBJ2-1; 11 bases are a match to TRBD2. Losses at the gene ends were 5 bases for V and 3 bases for J; bases not matched to a gene: 12. The germline V gene has CDR1 SGHTA and CDR2 FQGTGA. The CDR3 is 18 amino acids. CDR3 in amino acids: CASSPADMGLADYNEQFF. The DNA of the CDR3 is TGTGCCAGCAGCCCCGCGGACATGGGACTAGCGGACTACAATGAGCAGTTCTTC.

The chain links TRBV18 to TRBJ1-2, with TRBD1 as a possible D gene (5 bases). This CDR3 is 16 amino acids long. V was clipped by 1 base and J by 2 bases, with 14 bases between them. CDR1 and CDR2 (germline): KGHSH, LQKENI. This CDR3 is CASSPRGSNDNYGYTF. CDR3 DNA: TGTGCCAGCTCACCACGGGGCAGCAATGACAACTATGGCTACACCTTC.

In the case of this clone: The same CDR3 also results from other DNA sequences found in this sample. The V call is TRBV9, the J call TRBJ1-1; D is uncertain. This CDR3 is 14 amino acids long. V lost 0 bases and J 1 base, leaving 7 bases between the germline ends. From germline, CDR1 is SGDLS and CDR2 YYNGEE. The CDR3: CASSVVSENTEAFF. CDR3 DNA: TGTGCCAGCAGCGTAGTTTCAGAGAACACTGAAGCTTTCTTT.

This chain joins TRBV5-4 and TRBJ2-1; 7 bases map to TRBD1. Per the germline V gene, CDR1 is SGHNT and CDR2 is YYREEE (reference sequence). Germline trimming cut 0 bases from V and 4 bases from J; bases unmatched to any gene: 4. This CDR3 spans 15 amino acids. CDR3 nucleotide sequence: TGTGCCAGCAGCTTGGGGACAGGAACTTACAATGAGCAGTTCTTC. This sequence encodes CASSLGTGTYNEQFF.

The V and J genes are TRBV19 and TRBJ1-1, with 8 bases fitting TRBD1. This CDR3 region has 16 residues. The ends lost 5 bases at V and 2 bases at J; junction bases unmatched: 10. CDR1 LNHDA and CDR2 SQIVND come from the germline V gene (reference sequence). The CDR3 reads CASSFNPGQDNTEAFF. CDR3 in DNA: TGTGCCAGTAGTTTCAATCCGGGACAGGATAACACTGAAGCTTTCTTT. The full variable domain, completed using reference TRBV19 and TRBJ1-1, is DGGITQSPKYLFRKEGQNVTLSCEQNLNHDAMYWYRQDPGQGLRLIYYSQIVNDFQKGDIAEGYSVSREKKESFPLTVTSAQKNPTAFYLCASSFNPGQDNTEAFFGQGTRLTVV.

The J gene is TRBJ1-1, the V gene TRBV19, with 7 bases that match TRBD1. Germline assignment: CDR1 LNHDA and CDR2 SQIVND (reference sequence). The CDR3 length is 14 residues. Losses at the gene ends were 7 bases for V and 1 base for J; bases not matched to a gene: 6. DNA for the CDR3: TGTGCCAGTACACCCGGGACAGAGAACACTGAAGCTTTCTTT. Amino acid sequence: CASTPGTENTEAFF.

The chain recombines TRBV2 with TRBJ1-6; a weak D match, TRBD1 (5 bases). Germline V CDR1 and CDR2: SNHLY, FYNNEI. The CDR3 consists of 15 residues. Trimming shortened V by 1 base and J by 7 bases, and 11 bases separated the two germline ends. The CDR3 nucleotides are TGTGCCAGCAGTGAAGAGGGCCAGGGAAATTCACCCCTCCACTTT. Translating it yields CASSEEGQGNSPLHF.

CDR3 loop: CAWKVTGGTFF. Here the CDR3 DNA reads TGTGCCTGGAAAGTTACAGGGGGAACTTTCTTT. The gene calls are TRBV30 and TRBJ1-1; 8 bases align to TRBD1. CDR1 is GTSNPN and CDR2 is SVGIG in the germline V gene (reference sequence). Unmatched junction bases numbered 7, after V lost 4 bases and J lost 12 bases. The CDR3 sequence is 11 residues long.

The chain uses TRBV18 and TRBJ1-6, with D maybe TRBD1 (5 bases). The CDR3 is made up of 15 amino acids. V was pared by 6 bases and J by 10 bases, with 19 bases between. CDR1 KGHSH and CDR2 LQKENI come from the germline V gene. The CDR3: CASSQLGGYRSPLHF. The DNA of the CDR3 is TGTGCCAGCTCGCAACTGGGGGGGTATCGGTCACCCCTCCACTTT. Supplemented by reference TRBV18 and TRBJ1-6, the full variable domain reads NAGVMQNPRHLVRRRGQEARLRCSPMKGHSHVYWYRQLPEEGLKFMVYLQKENIIDESGMPKERFSAEFPKEGPSILRIQQVVRGDSAAYFCASSQLGGYRSPLHFGNGTRLTVT.

The chain carries TRBV7-2 and TRBJ2-1; 7 nucleotides agree with TRBD2. The germline gives CDR1 SGHTA, CDR2 FQGNSA. J gave up 5 bases and V 4 bases, and 5 bases lay outside the gene matches. This CDR3 comprises 14 residues. CDR3 loop: CASSWAGGDNEQFF. CDR3 bases: TGTGCCAGCAGCTGGGCTGGGGGGGACAATGAGCAGTTCTTC.